The 31 T cell receptor beta chains presented below share a single source sample, sequenced in a study of T cell responses to AZD1222 COVID-19 vaccine. Libraries were prepared by immunoSEQ multiplex PCR; TCRdb keeps only in-frame clonotypes and omits some of them. The data hold 30,000 to 50,000 clones, with roughly 88% observed a single time. The specimen comprised peripheral blood, sampled 28 days after the second dose of the MenACWY control vaccine. The receptors here all came from an adult who received the MenACWY meningococcal vaccine as a control.

The genes are TRBV19 and TRBJ2-1; D uncertain. Deletions cut 5 bases from V and 6 bases from J, with 14 bases between. The CDR3 is 14 amino acids. From germline, CDR1 is LNHDA and CDR2 SQIVND (reference sequence). The CDR3 nucleotides are TGTGCCAGTAGTCCCCCTGGAGCGTCCAATGAGCAGTTCTTC. Protein product: CASSPPGASNEQFF.

The V gene is TRBV10-1, the J gene TRBJ2-3; 8 nucleotides align to TRBD1. CDR3 length: 15 amino acids. V trimming: 5 bases; J trimming: 2 bases; junction bases outside the gene matches: 6. The V gene's germline CDR1 is WNHNN and CDR2 SYGVQD (reference sequence). CDR3: CASSLDRGNTDTQYF. The CDR3 nucleotides are TGCGCCAGCAGTCTCGACAGGGGAAACACAGATACGCAGTATTTT.

This rearrangement joins TRBV5-6 to TRBJ2-7; unclear D gene. V gave up 0 bases and J gave up 6 bases, with 19 bases separating them. The CDR3 covers 16 residues. Germline-derived CDR1 and CDR2 are SGHDT and YYEEEE. As DNA, the CDR3 is TGTGCCAGCAGCTTGGGTTTTTCCCCTACGGTCCGCGAGCAGTACTTC. Translation gives CASSLGFSPTVREQYF.

This clone was recorded only once. Here the CDR3 DNA reads TGTGCCAGCGAAGTTAATGGACTGAACTATGGCTACACCTTC. Translating it yields CASEVNGLNYGYTF. This chain uses TRBV2 with TRBJ1-2; no clear D gene. Germline V CDR1 and CDR2: SNHLY, FYNNEI. The CDR3 extends over 14 amino acids. V lost 8 bases to trimming and J lost 2 bases, with 15 bases between them. Full variable domain (remainder filled in from reference TRBV2 and TRBJ1-2): EPEVTQTPSHQVTQMGQEVILRCVPISNHLYFYWYRQILGQKVEFLVSFYNNEISEKSEIFDDQFSVERPDGSNFTLKIRSTKLEDSAMYFCASEVNGLNYGYTFGSGTRLTVV.

This chain links TRBV28 with TRBJ2-7; D remains unclear. This CDR3 spans 12 amino acids. Trimming took off 4 bases at V and 5 bases at J, with 9 bases between the two ends. Per germline, CDR1 MDHEN and CDR2 SYDVKM. The CDR3 sequence is CASSSDRHEQYF. The CDR3 DNA reads TGTGCCAGCAGTTCGGATCGGCACGAGCAGTACTTC.

This chain uses TRBV5-6 with TRBJ1-1, with D possibly TRBD1 on 6 matching bases. CDR1 and CDR2 (germline): SGHDT, YYEEEE. The CDR3 totals 13 residues. Trimming pared 4 bases from V and 5 bases from J, leaving 12 bases between. CDR3 DNA sequence: TGTGCCAGCAGCGTTCAGGGGTGGACTGAAGCTTTCTTT. Translating it yields CASSVQGWTEAFF. Complete variable domain (other parts from reference TRBV5-6 and TRBJ1-1): DAGVTQSPTHLIKTRGQQVTLRCSPKSGHDTVSWYQQALGQGPQFIFQYYEEEERQRGNFPDRFSGHQFPNYSSELNVNALLLGDSALYLCASSVQGWTEAFFGQGTRLTVV.

The V and J genes are TRBV4-1 and TRBJ2-1; D is uncertain. Germline-derived CDR1 and CDR2 are MGHRA and YSYEKL. The V gene lost 4 bases and the J gene lost 6 bases, with 7 bases spanning the gap. There are 12 residues in the CDR3. Here the CDR3 reads CASSPLGNEQFF. The CDR3 nucleotides are TGCGCCAGCAGCCCTCTGGGCAATGAGCAGTTCTTC.

The chain is built from TRBV6-6 and TRBJ2-1; 7 positions match TRBD2. The CDR3 contains 14 residues. V lost 2 bases and J lost 7; bases outside the gene matches: 5. CDR1 and CDR2 from the germline V gene are MNHNY and SVGAGI (reference sequence). In DNA, the CDR3 is TGTGCCAGCAGTTACCCCGCGCGGGAGAATGAGCAGTTCTTC. Translation: CASSYPARENEQFF.

A few counts support this clone. The chain couples TRBV6-5 to TRBJ2-7; D may be TRBD2 (7 bases). V was clipped by 6 bases and J by 2 bases, with 14 bases between them. Germline V CDR1 and CDR2: MNHEY, SVGAGI. The length of the CDR3 is 14 residues. CDR3 sequence (DNA): TGTGCCAGCAGAGGGGGGGGTCCCCCCTACGAGCAGTACTTC. It encodes CASRGGGPPYEQYF.

V is TRBV27 and J is TRBJ2-2; possibly TRBD2 for D (8 bases). V was trimmed by 11 bases and J by 6 bases, leaving 28 bases between them. The CDR3 contains 17 residues. CDR1 and CDR2 from the germline V gene are MNHEY and SMNVEV (reference sequence). CDR3 region: CAAAPGSGKGGAGELFF. DNA for the CDR3: TGTGCCGCAGCCCCTGGTAGCGGGAAAGGGGGCGCCGGGGAGCTGTTTTTT.

The V and J genes are TRBV20-1 and TRBJ1-1, with D maybe TRBD1 (6 bases). Germline V gene lookup returns CDR1 DFQATT and CDR2 SNEGSKA (reference sequence). The CDR3 sequence is 11 residues long. CDR3 coding DNA: TGCATTAAGACAGGGAACACTGAAGCTTTCTTT. This sequence encodes CIKTGNTEAFF.

The V gene is TRBV5-5, the J gene TRBJ2-1; 7 bases align to TRBD1. The germline V gene has CDR1 SGHKS and CDR2 YYEKEE (reference sequence). This CDR3 region has 14 residues. After removal of 1 base from V and 8 bases from J, the junction contained 6 bases not matched to a gene. CDR3 DNA: TGTGCCAGCAGCTTGAGTGGGACAGTCCATGAGCAGTTCTTC. Translated: CASSLSGTVHEQFF. Filled out from reference TRBV5-5 and TRBJ2-1, the complete variable domain reads DAGVTQSPTHLIKTRGQQVTLRCSPISGHKSVSWYQQVLGQGPQFIFQYYEKEERGRGNFPDRFSARQFPNYSSELNVNALLLGDSALYLCASSLSGTVHEQFFGPGTRLTVL.

The rearrangement links TRBV15 to TRBJ2-5; D uncertain. The CDR3 totals 14 residues. Trimming stripped 1 base from V and 5 bases from J, with 11 bases between. Germline V CDR1 and CDR2: LNHNV, YYDKDF (reference sequence). The CDR3 nucleotides read TGTGCCACCAGCAGAGTGGCGGACGGGGAGACCCAGTACTTC. Encoded protein: CATSRVADGETQYF.

This chain uses TRBV11-2 with TRBJ2-3, with TRBD2 identical over 12 bases. The ends lost 7 bases at V and 2 bases at J; junction bases unmatched: 7. The CDR3 totals 16 residues. Germline CDR1 is SGHAT and CDR2 is FQNNGV. The CDR3 region is CASIGLAGRFTDTQYF. CDR3 coding DNA: TGTGCCAGCATCGGACTAGCGGGAAGGTTCACAGATACGCAGTATTTT. The variable domain in full, with the rest retrieved from reference TRBV11-2 and TRBJ2-3, is EAGVAQSPRYKIIEKRQSVAFWCNPISGHATLYWYQQILGQGPKLLIQFQNNGVVDDSQLPKDRFSAERLKGVDSTLKIQPAKLEDSAVYLCASIGLAGRFTDTQYFGPGTRLTVL.

The chain recombines TRBV28 with TRBJ2-3; TRBD2 aligns across 14 bases. The CDR3 contains 18 residues. CDR1 is MDHEN and CDR2 is SYDVKM in the germline V gene. V lost 4 bases, J lost 4 bases, and 10 bases stayed unmatched. The CDR3 coding sequence is TGTGCCAGCAGTTCCGGGACTAGCGGGAGAGGATCGGCAGATACGCAGTATTTT. Translation gives CASSSGTSGRGSADTQYF.

This chain connects TRBV6-5 to TRBJ1-1; no definite D call. The germline V gene encodes CDR1 MNHEY and CDR2 SVGAGI. This CDR3 has 14 amino acids. Trimming removed 5 bases at V and 3 bases at J, with 13 bases between. The CDR3 region has the DNA TGTGCCAGCAGTAAATGGACGGGAGACACTGAAGCTTTCTTT. Translated: CASSKWTGDTEAFF.

The chain couples TRBV2 to TRBJ2-7; 9 bases map to TRBD2. The CDR3 runs to 15 residues. V shed 8 bases, J shed 2 bases, and the junction held 10 bases outside the gene matches. Germline assignment: CDR1 SNHLY and CDR2 FYNNEI. The CDR3 DNA follows: TGTGCCAGCGAGCCGGGACTAGCAGAAACCTACGAGCAGTACTTC. Translating it yields CASEPGLAETYEQYF.

The V call is TRBV7-2, the J call TRBJ2-5; no definite D call. Germline V gives CDR1 SGHTA, CDR2 FQGNSA. V lost 4 bases, J lost 5 bases, and 11 bases lay in between. CDR3 length: 13 amino acids. DNA of the CDR3: TGTGCCAGCAGCTCGCGGAGTTCGGAGACCCAGTACTTC. It specifies CASSSRSSETQYF.

This rearrangement joins TRBV7-8 to TRBJ1-5; TRBD1 might be the D (5 bases). CDR1 and CDR2 from the germline V gene are SGHVS and FQNEAQ. Trimming shortened V by 1 base and J by 15 bases, and 16 bases separated the two germline ends. This CDR3 is 13 amino acids long. CDR3 DNA sequence: TGTGCCAGCAGCTTAGGGGTTCGGGACCCCGGGCATTTT. This translates into CASSLGVRDPGHF. Combining the CDR3 with reference TRBV7-8 and TRBJ1-5 gives the whole variable domain GAGVSQSPRYKVAKRGQDVALRCDPISGHVSLFWYQQALGQGPEFLTYFQNEAQLDKSGLPSDRFFAERPEGSVSTLKIQRTQQEDSAVYLCASSLGVRDPGHFGDGTRLSIL.

This chain connects TRBV6-5 to TRBJ2-1, with TRBD1 matching 7 bases. The germline CDR1 and CDR2 sequences are MNHEY and SVGAGI. The CDR3 is 14 amino acids. V gave up 6 bases and J gave up 10 bases; unmatched junction bases: 12. Here the CDR3 reads CASRDRYAPVEQFF. The CDR3 coding sequence is TGTGCCAGCAGGGACAGGTATGCCCCCGTAGAGCAGTTCTTC.

In DNA form, the CDR3 reads TGCGCCAGCAGCTGGACTAGCGGGAGCCACGAGCAGTACTTC. Amino acids: CASSWTSGSHEQYF. The chain employs TRBV5-1 and TRBJ2-7; TRBD2 matches at 13 bases. CDR1 and CDR2 from the germline V gene are SGHRS and YFSETQ. The CDR3 is 14 amino acids. V lost 3 bases, J lost 5 bases, and 2 bases stayed unmatched.

This clone turned up a few times. V is TRBV30 and J is TRBJ1-2, with TRBD1 identical over 7 bases. The CDR3 runs to 12 residues. Trimming took 8 bases from V and 7 from J; bases not matched to a gene: 10. Germline values: CDR1 GTSNPN, CDR2 SVGIG (reference sequence). The CDR3: CATYRGGGGYTF. The CDR3 DNA reads TGTGCCACATACAGGGGCGGGGGTGGCTACACCTTC.

The chain employs TRBV9 and TRBJ2-1, with 11 bases matching TRBD2. CDR1 and CDR2 from the germline V gene are SGDLS and YYNGEE. Trimming cost V 4 bases and J 2 bases; bases outside gene matches: 8. This CDR3 comprises 17 residues. The CDR3 sequence: CASSPGLSGRAYNEQFF. The CDR3 DNA follows: TGTGCCAGCAGCCCCGGACTTAGCGGGAGGGCCTACAATGAGCAGTTCTTC.

The chain joins TRBV9 to TRBJ2-5; D call uncertain. The germline gives CDR1 SGDLS, CDR2 YYNGEE. This CDR3 region has 13 residues. V gave up 3 bases and J gave up 5 bases, with 11 bases separating them. CDR3 in DNA: TGTGCCAGCAGCGGAAGTAGTCGGGAGACCCAGTACTTC. Protein product: CASSGSSRETQYF.

V usage is TRBV28 and J usage is TRBJ2-7; 13 bases map to TRBD2. CDR3 length: 17 amino acids. Germline V gene lookup returns CDR1 MDHEN and CDR2 SYDVKM. V gave up 2 bases and J gave up 7 bases; unmatched junction bases: 11. CDR3 sequence (DNA): TGTGCCAGCAGTTTACTTGGACTAGCGGGAGTAGGGGTTGAGCAGTACTTC. Translation: CASSLLGLAGVGVEQYF.

The chain uses TRBV5-1 and TRBJ1-2, with D unresolved. This CDR3 has 13 amino acids. Germline V CDR1 and CDR2: SGHRS, YFSETQ. Trimming stripped 3 bases from V and 8 bases from J, with 14 bases between. The CDR3 sequence: CASSSYGVEGYTF. CDR3 nucleotide sequence: TGCGCCAGCAGCTCTTATGGGGTAGAAGGCTACACCTTC.

The V call is TRBV13, the J call TRBJ2-1, with TRBD2 as a possible D gene (6 bases). CDR3 size: 16 residues. V was cut by 5 bases and J by 0 bases, with 14 bases left in between. The germline V gene encodes CDR1 PRHDT and CDR2 FYEKMQ (reference sequence). The CDR3 loop is CASSIQRAHSYNEQFF. The CDR3 DNA sequence: TGTGCCAGCAGCATCCAGCGGGCGCACTCCTACAATGAGCAGTTCTTC.

The chain links TRBV5-1 to TRBJ2-1; the match to TRBD2 covers 10 bases. The CDR3 contains 15 residues. Germline V gene lookup returns CDR1 SGHRS and CDR2 YFSETQ. Trimming removed 3 bases from V and 8 bases from J; junction bases left unmatched: 8. CDR3 sequence: CASSYNSGRPDEQFF. CDR3 nucleotides: TGCGCCAGCAGCTATAATAGCGGGAGGCCCGATGAGCAGTTCTTC.

The CDR3 DNA sequence: TGTGCCAGCAGCTTAATCCCCCAGGACGGGGAGCTGTTTTTT. Amino acids: CASSLIPQDGELFF. The rearrangement links TRBV7-3 to TRBJ2-2; no definite D call. This CDR3 is built from 14 residues. The V gene's germline CDR1 is SGHTA and CDR2 FQGTGA. V dropped 1 base and J dropped 7 bases, with 10 bases sitting between them.

The chain carries TRBV3-1 (or the pseudogene TRBV3-2) and TRBJ1-1; no firm D call. Trimming took off 4 bases at V and 0 bases at J, with 12 bases between the two ends. The CDR3 loop spans 15 amino acids. CDR1 is LGHDT, CDR2 YNNKEL, per germline (reference sequence). The CDR3 spells CASSRFETLNTEAFF. The CDR3 DNA sequence: TGTGCCAGCAGCCGGTTCGAGACATTGAACACTGAAGCTTTCTTT.

The rearrangement links TRBV5-4 to TRBJ2-1; perhaps TRBD1 as D (6 bases). Trimming stripped 0 bases from V and 8 bases from J, with 9 bases between. From germline, CDR1 is SGHNT and CDR2 YYREEE (reference sequence). The length of the CDR3 is 13 residues. This chain's CDR3 is CASSLEQGYEQFF. CDR3 bases: TGTGCCAGCAGCTTGGAACAGGGCTATGAGCAGTTCTTC.